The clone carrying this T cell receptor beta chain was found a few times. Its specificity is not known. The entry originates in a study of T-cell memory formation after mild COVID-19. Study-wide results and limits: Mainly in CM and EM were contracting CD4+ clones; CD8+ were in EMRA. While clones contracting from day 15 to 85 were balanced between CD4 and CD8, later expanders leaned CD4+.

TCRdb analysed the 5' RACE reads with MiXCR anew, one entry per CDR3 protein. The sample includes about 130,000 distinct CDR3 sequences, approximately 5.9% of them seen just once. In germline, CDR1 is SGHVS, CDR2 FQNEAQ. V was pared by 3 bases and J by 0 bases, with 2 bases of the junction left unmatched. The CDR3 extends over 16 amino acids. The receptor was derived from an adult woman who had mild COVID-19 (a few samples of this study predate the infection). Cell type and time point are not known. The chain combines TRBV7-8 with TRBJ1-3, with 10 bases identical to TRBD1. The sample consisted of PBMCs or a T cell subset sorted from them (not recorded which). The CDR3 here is CASSFRTGGSGNTIYF. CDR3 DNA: TGTGCCAGCAGCTTCAGGACAGGGGGCTCTGGAAACACCATATATTTT.